Presented here are 15 T cell receptor beta chains from one specimen sequenced in a study of cytomegalovirus exposure and HLA in healthy donors (dated by TCRdb to the late 2010s). The receptor library was made with the immunoSEQ multiplex PCR assay. The multiplex PCR relied on a mix of 60 forward primers for TCR Vbeta segments and 13 reverse primers for TCR Jbeta segments. TCRdb holds this immuneACCESS table with in-frame rearrangements only. Some clones are missing; in checked studies, unresolved V genes explain under half, and the rest has no known cause. The sample table contains under 150,000 clones; only one count was recorded for around four fifths of them. Approximately 10% of the sample belongs to the ten largest clones. Sequencing was done on a sample of PBMCs. The origin of the receptors is a male donor in good health and CMV-seropositive.

The chain is built from TRBV28 and TRBJ1-1, with D perhaps TRBD1 (6 bases). V lost 8 bases and J 10 bases, leaving 23 bases between the germline ends. The CDR3 has 14 residues. In germline, CDR1 is MDHEN, CDR2 SYDVKM. The chain's CDR3 is CASYPSGTLDGAFF. The CDR3 DNA follows: TGTGCCAGCTACCCGAGCGGGACACTGGACGGAGCTTTCTTT.

This chain uses TRBV7-3 with TRBJ1-1; 8 positions agree with TRBD1. There are 13 residues in the CDR3. CDR1 and CDR2 (germline): SGHTA, FQGTGA. The ends lost 5 bases at V and 5 bases at J; junction bases unmatched: 4. The CDR3 loop is CASSLTGGTEAFF. Here the CDR3 DNA reads TGTGCCAGCAGCCTTACAGGGGGAACTGAAGCTTTCTTT.

The chain combines TRBV4-3 with TRBJ2-2; D remains ambiguous. This CDR3 has 15 residues. V lost 1 base and J 3 bases, leaving 9 bases between the germline ends. CDR1 and CDR2 (germline): LGHNA, YSLEER. CDR3 protein: CASSQVESYTGELFF. DNA of the CDR3: TGCGCCAGCAGCCAAGTCGAGTCGTACACCGGGGAGCTGTTTTTT.

J is TRBJ1-3 and V is TRBV7-9; no clear D gene. Trimming took 3 bases from V and 0 from J, leaving 9 bases between them. CDR1 and CDR2 from the germline V gene are SEHNR and FQNEAQ (reference sequence). The CDR3 is 15 residues long. The CDR3, as DNA: TGTGCCAGCAGCTTGGACTTACTCTCTGGAAACACCATATATTTT. It is translated as CASSLDLLSGNTIYF.

The chain has TRBV7-2 and TRBJ2-5; 10 bases map to TRBD1. This CDR3 spans 14 amino acids. The junction had 9 bases not matched to a gene; V was cut back by 3 bases and J by 11 bases. Germline V CDR1 and CDR2: SGHTA, FQGNSA. The CDR3 DNA reads as TGTGCCAGCAGCTTTTCCGGACAGGGGGTTCGGCAGTACTTC. Its translation: CASSFSGQGVRQYF.

The J gene is TRBJ2-7, the V gene TRBV4-3; 8 bases are shared with TRBD1. CDR3 size: 16 residues. Looked up from germline, CDR1 is LGHNA and CDR2 is YSLEER. V was clipped by 0 bases and J by 0 bases; unmatched bases: 4. In DNA form, the CDR3 reads TGCGCCAGCAGCCAAGATCAGGGGACAGGCTCCTACGAGCAGTACTTC. It codes for CASSQDQGTGSYEQYF.

In DNA form, the CDR3 reads TGTGCCAGCAGCCAAGACGGGGAAGGGTCCTACAATGAGCAGTTCTTC. Protein sequence: CASSQDGEGSYNEQFF. This chain connects TRBV4-2 to TRBJ2-1; possible D gene TRBD2, 5 bases. This CDR3 spans 16 amino acids. The V gene's germline CDR1 is LGHNA and CDR2 YNFKEQ. Trimming took off 0 bases at V and 1 base at J, with 10 bases between the two ends.

The rearrangement uses TRBV19 and TRBJ2-7; 8 nucleotides line up with TRBD2. Trimming took 3 bases from V and 2 from J; bases not matched to a gene: 9. The CDR3 spans 16 residues. Germline CDR1 is LNHDA and CDR2 is SQIVND (reference sequence). In nucleotides, the CDR3 is TGTGCCAGTAGTATTGCAGCGGGAGAGAGTGCCTACGAGCAGTACTTC. It specifies CASSIAAGESAYEQYF.

The genes are TRBV5-1 and TRBJ1-5; 8 bases line up with TRBD1. Losses at the gene ends were 0 bases for V and 2 bases for J; bases not matched to a gene: 1. The CDR3 is 15 residues long. Germline assignment: CDR1 SGHRS and CDR2 YFSETQ. The CDR3 nucleotides are TGCGCCAGCAGCTTGGGGGGACAGGGCAATCAGCCCCAGCATTTT. Protein sequence: CASSLGGQGNQPQHF.

The sample holds a few counts of this clone. The rearrangement joins TRBV6-5 to TRBJ2-3, with a tentative D call TRBD2 (6 bases). The V and J ends lost 10 bases and 6 bases respectively, with 14 bases between them. Germline-derived CDR1 and CDR2 are MNHEY and SVGAGI. This CDR3 is 12 amino acids long. The CDR3 region has the DNA TGTGCCAACCGGGACTCCTCGGATACGCAGTATTTT. Translating gives CANRDSSDTQYF.

The chain couples TRBV19 to TRBJ1-1, with TRBD1 matching over 9 bases. The CDR3 has 14 residues. The trim removed 7 bases at V and 6 bases at J, leaving 9 bases unmatched. Germline loops: CDR1 LNHDA, CDR2 SQIVND (reference sequence). CDR3 in DNA: TGTGCCAGTATAGGGGACAGGGAAATCCCTGAAGCTTTCTTT. It specifies CASIGDREIPEAFF.

J is TRBJ2-2 and V is TRBV19; tentative D call: TRBD2 (6 bases). Germline-derived CDR1 and CDR2 are LNHDA and SQIVND (reference sequence). Between the trimmed V and J ends, which lost 5 bases and 3 bases, there was a span of 19 bases. The CDR3 loop spans 17 amino acids. The CDR3, as DNA: TGTGCCAGTAGTTTCAGGGAGGAACGGCCGGACACCGGGGAGCTGTTTTTT. Translated, it gives CASSFREERPDTGELFF.

The chain couples TRBV7-6 to TRBJ2-1, with D unclear. The CDR3 runs 14 residues. V shed 4 bases and J shed 8 bases, with 15 bases lying between them. CDR1 SGHVS and CDR2 FNYEAQ come from the germline V gene. The CDR3 DNA sequence: TGTGCCAGCAGCTCGATAGCCGAATGGGATGAGCAGTTCTTC. It yields the protein CASSSIAEWDEQFF.

The CDR3 region is CASSDAYWIGPYEQYF. For the CDR3, the DNA is TGTGCCAGCAGTGACGCCTACTGGATTGGGCCCTACGAGCAGTACTTC. The chain couples TRBV6-1 to TRBJ2-7; the D is unclear. V was clipped by 3 bases and J by 2 bases, with 17 bases between them. This CDR3 contains 16 residues. Germline CDR1 MNHNS, CDR2 SASEGT.

V gene TRBV14 combines with J gene TRBJ2-7, with D tentatively TRBD1 (5 bases). This CDR3 contains 14 residues. Germline CDR1 SGHDN, CDR2 FVKESK. V gave up 2 bases and J gave up 3 bases, with 11 bases separating them. The CDR3 coding sequence is TGTGCCAGCAGCCAATCGACAGTATTCTACGAGCAGTACTTC. This translates into CASSQSTVFYEQYF.